The clone carrying this TCR beta chain has more than one count but fewer than ten. The antigen remains unidentified. The sample belongs to a study of blood T cells in healthy people across ages. Study-wide points: Diversity estimated from one million T cells was considered an underestimate.

Using a J-beta primer mix together with a sample-barcoded 5' primer, a second PCR was run for about 6 to 12 cycles. Every single cDNA molecule received a tag from a template-switch adaptor with 12 random nucleotides. TCRdb itself ran the 5' RACE reads through MiXCR, one entry per CDR3 protein. This table holds 1,800,000 or so distinct CDR3 sequences, roughly two fifths found once. Sample: blood. This TCR came from a human donor in good health.

For the CDR3, the DNA is TGCGCCAGCAGGAATAGCAGGGGGTCTAGCTCCTACAATGAGCAGTTCTTC. Translated: CASRNSRGSSSYNEQFF. V is TRBV4-1 and J is TRBJ2-1; TRBD1 matches at 7 bases. Germline V lookup: CDR1 MGHRA, CDR2 YSYEKL. The CDR3 loop spans 17 amino acids. With 6 bases clipped from V and 0 bases from J, the junction kept 11 bases outside the gene matches.